Presented here are 8 T cell receptor beta chains from one specimen sequenced in a study of CD8+ T cells in alopecia areata. Sequencing templates came from extracted RNA that was reverse transcribed into cDNA. The data were produced by immunoSEQ multiplex PCR, yet TCRdb's version contains in-frame clones alone and is incomplete. Of over 150,000 clones in the sample, 60% were seen once. The treatment: oral pan-JAK inhibitor, 5-10 mg twice daily. The input for sequencing was CD4+ T cells sorted from blood, taken at week 24, from a patient treated with tofacitinib. These receptor sequences come from a human donor with alopecia areata.

The chain links TRBV6-4 to TRBJ2-5; D is possibly TRBD1 (6 bases). The ends were cut back, 5 bases at V and 3 bases at J, with 10 bases in the middle. The CDR3 totals 13 residues. Germline lookup yields CDR1 MRHNA and CDR2 SNTAGT. The CDR3 reads CASSKDREETQYF. In DNA form, the CDR3 reads TGTGCCAGCAGTAAGGACAGAGAAGAGACCCAGTACTTC.

The V and J genes are TRBV29-1 and TRBJ1-5; 7 nucleotides match TRBD1. V was pared by 7 bases and J by 6 bases, with 9 bases of the junction left unmatched. The CDR3 extends over 13 amino acids. CDR1 and CDR2 (germline): SQVTM, ANQGSEA. The CDR3 bases are TGCAGCGCTACCCCAGGGGGTGGTCAGCCCCAGCATTTT. Its protein product is CSATPGGGQPQHF.

This clone was seen more than once but under ten times. This chain links TRBV29-1 with TRBJ2-5, with TRBD2 identical over 9 bases. CDR1 SQVTM and CDR2 ANQGSEA come from the germline V gene. The CDR3 length is 14 residues. The J segment lost 7 bases and the V segment lost 7 bases, leaving 13 bases of the junction unmatched. CDR3 DNA: TGCAGCGGGGGGATGACTAGCGGCAGGGGGACCCAGTACTTC. It yields the protein CSGGMTSGRGTQYF.

In this sample, this clone turned up once. The chain has TRBV6-1 and TRBJ1-1, with 8 bases that match TRBD1. This CDR3 is 15 amino acids long. V gave up 6 bases and J gave up 3 bases; unmatched junction bases: 9. The V gene's germline CDR1 is MNHNS and CDR2 SASEGT. As DNA, the CDR3 is TGTGCCAGCAGCCCGGACAGGGAATATTACACTGAAGCTTTCTTT. It translates to CASSPDREYYTEAFF.

The J gene is TRBJ1-3, the V gene TRBV9; the D is unclear. V gave up 5 bases and J gave up 0 bases, with 6 bases separating them. CDR3 length: 13 residues. The germline V gene encodes CDR1 SGDLS and CDR2 YYNGEE. Here the CDR3 reads CASSIDSGNTIYF. The CDR3 nucleotides are TGTGCCAGCAGTATCGACTCTGGAAACACCATATATTTT.

This chain connects TRBV7-2 to TRBJ2-1; D remains unclear. The CDR3 consists of 15 residues. Trimming stripped 0 bases from V and 5 bases from J, with 11 bases between. CDR1 SGHTA and CDR2 FQGNSA come from the germline V gene. The CDR3 sequence: CASSLALGVDNEQFF. DNA of the CDR3: TGTGCCAGCAGCTTAGCTTTGGGTGTAGACAATGAGCAGTTCTTC.

The chain uses TRBV4-1 and TRBJ2-7; no clear D. The CDR3 loop spans 15 amino acids. V dropped 0 bases and J dropped 6 bases, with 15 bases sitting between them. Germline CDR1 reads MGHRA; CDR2 reads YSYEKL. The DNA of the CDR3 is TGCGCCAGCAGCCAAGATCACGTTTATAGGGCCGAGCAGTACTTC. It codes for CASSQDHVYRAEQYF.

Here the CDR3 reads CASSPDRGADSPLHF. Here the CDR3 DNA reads TGTGCCAGCAGCCCGGACCGGGGCGCGGATTCACCCCTCCACTTT. The chain combines TRBV7-3 with TRBJ1-6, with D possibly matching TRBD1 (5 bases). Trimming removed 5 bases from V and 8 bases from J, with 16 bases in between. Germline V gene lookup returns CDR1 SGHTA and CDR2 FQGTGA. The CDR3 loop spans 15 amino acids.